The 21 T cell receptor beta chains given below trace back to one sample, sequenced in a study of T-cell reconstitution after alpha-beta-depleted transplantation in children. Unique molecular identifiers were incorporated into the prepared TCRbeta library. From the PCR reads, TCRdb called clonotypes with MiXCR, one entry per CDR3 protein. The sample holds some 840,000 distinct CDR3 sequences, about 15% seen once. The starting material was PBMCs, mostly from graft donor cells, obtained 360 days after TCRalphabeta/CD19-depleted stem cell transplant. The source is a male patient aged 10 to 17 who had a stem cell transplant for acute lymphoblastic leukemia, so the T cells may come from the graft donor.

The chain has TRBV11-2 and TRBJ2-3; 8 positions match TRBD2. The CDR3 runs 18 residues. Germline trimming cut 3 bases from V and 2 bases from J; bases unmatched to any gene: 13. From germline, CDR1 is SGHAT and CDR2 FQNNGV. This chain's CDR3 is CASSLTLVLAENTDTQYF. For the CDR3, the DNA is TGTGCCAGCAGCTTGACCCTTGTACTAGCGGAGAACACAGATACGCAGTATTTT.

This chain connects TRBV10-3 to TRBJ2-2; TRBD1 matches 9 bases. The CDR3 length is 15 residues. CDR1 and CDR2 (germline): ENHRY, SYGVKD. Trimming removed 6 bases from V and 5 bases from J; junction bases left unmatched: 7. CDR3 protein: CAISARQGGTGELFF. The CDR3 nucleotides read TGTGCCATCAGCGCACGACAGGGGGGGACCGGGGAGCTGTTTTTT.

This clonotype was seen repeatedly, ten times or more. The chain uses TRBV24-1 and TRBJ2-5, with D tentatively TRBD1 (6 bases). Trimming took 2 bases from V and 4 from J, leaving 7 bases between them. The length of the CDR3 is 13 residues. The germline gives CDR1 KGHDR, CDR2 SFDVKD. CDR3 DNA sequence: TGTGCCACCAGTGATTACAGGGTAGAGACCCAGTACTTC. The encoded protein is CATSDYRVETQYF.

This sequence joins TRBV20-1 and TRBJ2-7, with TRBD2 matching over 9 bases. The V gene end was trimmed by 1 base and the J gene end by 4 bases; junction bases not matched to a gene: 11. The CDR3 has 16 amino acids. From germline, CDR1 is DFQATT and CDR2 SNEGSKA (reference sequence). The CDR3 here is CSARVNGLAGSYEQYF. The CDR3 DNA sequence: TGCAGTGCTAGAGTAAATGGTCTAGCGGGAAGTTACGAGCAGTACTTC.

This clonotype was picked up a small number of times. The chain couples TRBV5-1 to TRBJ2-7; a weak D match, TRBD2 (5 bases). Germline V gene lookup returns CDR1 SGHRS and CDR2 YFSETQ. V shed 4 bases and J shed 3 bases, with 14 bases lying between them. The CDR3 spans 14 residues. The CDR3 spells CASSSTGSHYEQYF. DNA for the CDR3: TGCGCCAGCAGCAGTACGGGATCCCACTACGAGCAGTACTTC.

This clonotype was counted only a few times. J is TRBJ1-1 and V is TRBV11-2, with D possibly TRBD1 on 5 matching bases. This CDR3 has 12 residues. Germline CDR1 is SGHAT and CDR2 is FQNNGV. Trimming took 2 bases from V and 11 from J, leaving 12 bases between them. The CDR3 DNA reads as TGTGCCAGCAGCTTACTTCAGGGTCCGGCTTTCTTT. It encodes CASSLLQGPAFF.

The chain combines TRBV19 with TRBJ2-7; D unclear. Trimming pared 5 bases from V and 0 bases from J, leaving 8 bases between. The CDR3 covers 13 residues. Germline values: CDR1 LNHDA, CDR2 SQIVND (reference sequence). The CDR3 DNA is TGTGCCAGTAGTGTGTGGAGCTCCTACGAGCAGTACTTC. This translates into CASSVWSSYEQYF.

Comment on this clonotype: The junction departs from the called germline gene at one end, perhaps through a read error. The chain joins TRBV15 to TRBJ1-5; the D gene is possibly TRBD1 (5 bases). The germline V gene has CDR1 LNHNV and CDR2 YYDKDF (reference sequence). The CDR3 is 13 residues long. DNA for the CDR3: TGTGCCACCAGCAGAGTTGGCAGGGCCCCGCGGAATTTT. This codes for CATSRVGRAPRNF. Full variable domain (rest looked up from reference TRBV15 and TRBJ1-5): DAMVIQNPRYQVTQFGKPVTLSCSQTLNHNVMYWYQQKSSQAPKLLFHYYDKDFNNEADTPDNFQSRRPNTSFCFLDIRSPGLGDTAMYLCATSRVGRAPRNFGDGTRLSIL.

This chain connects TRBV5-5 to TRBJ2-2, with D possibly being TRBD1 (6 bases). Germline CDR1 SGHKS, CDR2 YYEKEE (reference sequence). V was trimmed by 4 bases and J by 4 bases, leaving 14 bases between them. This CDR3 has 15 residues. The CDR3 DNA follows: TGTGCCAGCAGCAAGGGACACCGGGGCACCGGGGAGCTGTTTTTT. Its protein is CASSKGHRGTGELFF.

This clonotype was detected ten times or more. The chain links TRBV7-6 to TRBJ2-3; TRBD1 is a possible D gene (5 bases). The germline V gene encodes CDR1 SGHVS and CDR2 FNYEAQ. V was cut by 1 base and J by 4 bases, with 6 bases left in between. This CDR3 is 13 amino acids long. Here the CDR3 reads CASSLVGPDTQYF. The CDR3 bases are TGTGCCAGCAGCTTAGTGGGGCCAGATACGCAGTATTTT.

The rearrangement links TRBV9 to TRBJ2-7; possible D gene TRBD2, 6 bases. The V end lost 0 bases, the J end lost 3 bases, and 13 bases lay between the germline ends. Germline V gene data show CDR1 as SGDLS and CDR2 as YYNGEE. CDR3 size: 15 residues. In DNA form, the CDR3 reads TGTGCCAGCAGCGTAGGAGCGGGCGGATTCTACGAGCAGTACTTC. The encoded protein is CASSVGAGGFYEQYF. The full variable domain, with the rest looked up from reference TRBV9 and TRBJ2-7, is DSGVTQTPKHLITATGQRVTLRCSPRSGDLSVYWYQQSLDQGLQFLIQYYNGEERAKGNILERFSAQQFPDLHSELNLSSLELGDSALYFCASSVGAGGFYEQYFGPGTRLTVT.

V gene TRBV5-1 combines with J gene TRBJ2-7; D is perhaps TRBD2 (5 bases). Trimming stripped 0 bases from V and 4 bases from J, with 14 bases between. The CDR3 length is 15 residues. The germline CDR1 and CDR2 sequences are SGHRS and YFSETQ. The CDR3 spells CASSLEPIRGYEQYF. The CDR3 nucleotides read TGCGCCAGCAGCTTGGAGCCCATAAGAGGGTACGAGCAGTACTTC. Full variable domain (missing parts from reference TRBV5-1 and TRBJ2-7): KAGVTQTPRYLIKTRGQQVTLSCSPISGHRSVSWYQQTPGQGLQFLFEYFSETQRNKGNFPGRFSGRQFSNSRSEMNVSTLELGDSALYLCASSLEPIRGYEQYFGPGTRLTVT.

This clonotype showed up many times. The chain carries TRBV5-1 and TRBJ2-7; 7 bases fit TRBD2. J gave up 0 bases and V 4 bases, and 4 bases lay outside the gene matches. CDR3 size: 14 residues. CDR1 is SGHRS and CDR2 is YFSETQ in the germline V gene. The CDR3 sequence: CASSLAALSYEQYF. The CDR3 DNA sequence: TGCGCCAGCAGCCTAGCGGCCCTCTCCTACGAGCAGTACTTC.

A few counts support this clonotype. The gene calls are TRBV5-1 and TRBJ2-7; the D call may be TRBD1 or TRBD2 (6 bases each). The CDR3 loop spans 14 amino acids. The germline V gene encodes CDR1 SGHRS and CDR2 YFSETQ. V lost 0 bases to trimming and J lost 6 bases, with 13 bases between them. This CDR3 reads CASSLERGPLEQYF. CDR3 nucleotide sequence: TGCGCCAGCAGCTTGGAACGGGGGCCCCTCGAGCAGTACTTC.

V usage is TRBV6-5 and J usage is TRBJ2-5; 8 nucleotides align to TRBD1. This CDR3 comprises 17 residues. V lost 6 bases to trimming and J lost 4 bases; unmatched junction nucleotides: 16. Germline values: CDR1 MNHEY, CDR2 SVGAGI. The CDR3 nucleotides are TGTGCCAGCAGCTACACAGCTCCTGGACAGGGATTAGAGACCCAGTACTTC. It yields the protein CASSYTAPGQGLETQYF.

The chain couples TRBV10-3 to TRBJ2-2, with TRBD1 matching over 10 bases. CDR3 length: 14 amino acids. J was trimmed by 4 bases and V by 11 bases; bases with no gene match: 7. CDR1 ENHRY and CDR2 SYGVKD come from the germline V gene. The CDR3 protein is CASTGGAGTGELFF. The CDR3 nucleotides read TGTGCCTCGACAGGGGGCGCGGGCACCGGGGAGCTGTTTTTT.

The table lists this clonotype with a few counts. V gene TRBV7-4 combines with J gene TRBJ2-3; 7 bases map to TRBD1. Looked up from germline, CDR1 is SGHVT and CDR2 is SQSDAQ. The CDR3 totals 17 residues. V was clipped by 11 bases and J by 0 bases; unmatched bases: 17. CDR3 amino acids: CAVPTGKPSPSTDTQYF. In DNA form, the CDR3 reads TGTGCCGTACCGACAGGGAAGCCCAGTCCAAGCACAGATACGCAGTATTTT.

This clonotype was observed a handful of times. The V gene is TRBV10-3, the J gene TRBJ2-1; 9 nucleotides agree with TRBD2. Germline CDR1 reads ENHRY; CDR2 reads SYGVKD. With 2 bases clipped from V and 4 bases from J, the junction kept 3 bases outside the gene matches. The CDR3 is 15 residues long. CDR3 sequence reads: CAISELAGIYNEQFF. The CDR3 DNA follows: TGTGCCATCAGTGAGCTAGCGGGGATTTACAATGAGCAGTTCTTC.

The chain couples TRBV12-3 or TRBV12-4 to TRBJ1-2, with 7 bases that match TRBD1. This CDR3 spans 14 amino acids. With 6 bases clipped from V and 8 bases from J, the junction kept 12 bases outside the gene matches. The CDR3 reads CASRHEDRVYGYTF. CDR3 sequence (DNA): TGTGCCAGCAGACATGAAGACAGGGTATACGGCTACACCTTC.

The chain couples TRBV12-3 or TRBV12-4 to TRBJ2-3, with a possible D match to TRBD2 (5 bases). V shed 7 bases and J shed 2 bases, with 16 bases lying between them. This CDR3 is built from 15 residues. CDR3 sequence (DNA): TGTGCCAGCATAGCTGAGGGATCGGTCACAGATACGCAGTATTTT. Amino acids: CASIAEGSVTDTQYF.

A few counts support this clonotype. The V call is TRBV20-1, the J call TRBJ2-1, with 7 bases fitting TRBD2. The germline V gene has CDR1 DFQATT and CDR2 SNEGSKA (reference sequence). This CDR3 region has 13 residues. With 6 bases clipped from V and 8 bases from J, the junction kept 10 bases outside the gene matches. In DNA form, the CDR3 reads TGCAGTGCCCATCGCGCGACTAGCTATGAGCAGTTCTTC. It translates to CSAHRATSYEQFF.